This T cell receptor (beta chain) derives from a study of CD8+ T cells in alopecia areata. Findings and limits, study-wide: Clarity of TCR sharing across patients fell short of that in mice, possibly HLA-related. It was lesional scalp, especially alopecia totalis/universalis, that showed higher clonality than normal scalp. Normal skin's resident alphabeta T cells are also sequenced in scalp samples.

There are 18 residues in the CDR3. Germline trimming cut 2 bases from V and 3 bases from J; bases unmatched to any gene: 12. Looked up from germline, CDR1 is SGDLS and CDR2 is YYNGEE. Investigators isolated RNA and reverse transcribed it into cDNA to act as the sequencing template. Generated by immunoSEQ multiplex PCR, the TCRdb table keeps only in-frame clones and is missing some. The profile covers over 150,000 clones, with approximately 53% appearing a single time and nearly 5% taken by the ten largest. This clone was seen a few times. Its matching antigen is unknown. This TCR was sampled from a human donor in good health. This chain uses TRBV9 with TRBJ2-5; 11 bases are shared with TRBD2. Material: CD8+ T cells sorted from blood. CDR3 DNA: TGTGCCAGCAGCGTGACTAGCGGGGAGCGAATAGACAAAGAGACCCAGTACTTC. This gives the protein CASSVTSGERIDKETQYF.